This TCR beta chain was identified in a study of technical replicates of blood from a few donors. V lost 6 bases and J lost 8, with 19 bases in between. CDR3 length: 14 amino acids. Germline V lookup: CDR1 LNHDA, CDR2 SQIVND (reference sequence). This clone has a single count. Clones were read by immunoSEQ multiplex PCR, and TCRdb kept only the in-frame ones, dropping some. Found here are 55,000 to 75,000 clones, roughly 94% of them singletons; the top ten hold under 0.5%. The sample was T cells isolated from PBMCs. The gene calls are TRBV19 and TRBJ1-2; perhaps TRBD1 as D (6 bases). This TCR came from a human donor in good health. This CDR3 is CASSPLGGAGGYTF. The DNA of the CDR3 is TGTGCCAGTAGCCCCTTGGGGGGGGCGGGCGGCTACACCTTC.